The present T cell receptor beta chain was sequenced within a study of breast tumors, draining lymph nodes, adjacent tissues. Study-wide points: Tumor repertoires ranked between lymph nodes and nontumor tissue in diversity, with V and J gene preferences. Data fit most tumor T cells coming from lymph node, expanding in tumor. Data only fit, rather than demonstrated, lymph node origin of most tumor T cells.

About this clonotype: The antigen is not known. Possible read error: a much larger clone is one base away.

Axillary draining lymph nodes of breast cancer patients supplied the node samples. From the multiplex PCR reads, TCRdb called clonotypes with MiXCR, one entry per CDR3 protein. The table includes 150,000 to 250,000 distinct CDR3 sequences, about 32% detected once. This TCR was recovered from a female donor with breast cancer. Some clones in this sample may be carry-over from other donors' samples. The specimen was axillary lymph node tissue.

CDR3 residues: CASSFVSSTDTQYF. The CDR3 nucleotides read TGTGCCAGCAGTTTCGTTAGCAGCACAGATACGCAGTATTTT. The chain employs TRBV28 and TRBJ2-3; unclear D gene. Germline V CDR1 and CDR2: MDHEN, SYDVKM. The CDR3 is made up of 14 amino acids. Trimming pared 3 bases from V and 0 bases from J, leaving 7 bases between.